This T cell receptor beta chain was sequenced in a study of CD8 T cells in Susac syndrome. CDR1 and CDR2 (germline): MNHNY, SVGAGI (reference sequence). The CDR3 totals 14 residues. V lost 5 bases, J lost 5 bases, and 5 bases stayed unmatched. cDNA came from about 0.51 to 1 ug RNA primed by random hexamers. The authors amplified TCR beta CDR3 across 54 Vbeta and 13 Jbeta using immunoSEQ multiplex PCR. TCRdb reanalysed the immunoSEQ multiplex PCR reads using MiXCR and keeps one entry per CDR3 protein. The table lists roughly 120,000 distinct CDR3 sequences, 85% to 95% of them singletons. Negative isolation yielded CD4+ and CD8+ T cells, and FACS enriched TEMRA cells.

The specimen sequenced was CD4+ T cells from PBMCs. The rearrangement joins TRBV6-6 to TRBJ2-3; 9 bases fit TRBD2. The receptor comes from a human donor with multiple sclerosis. CDR3 in amino acids: CASSTATSGDTQYF. The CDR3 DNA sequence: TGTGCCAGCAGTACCGCGACTAGCGGAGATACGCAGTATTTT.